Listed below are T cell receptor beta chains from one sample, sequenced in a study of response to subunit inactivated influenza vaccine. One entry per CDR3 protein results from TCRdb running MiXCR on the RT-PCR reads. Of 860,000 or so distinct CDR3 sequences listed, 21% are singletons. The specimen was PBMCs from blood, collected less than 6 days after vaccination. Receptors were obtained from a man aged 45-65 years who received an inactivated influenza vaccine. CDR3s include the opening cysteine and the closing phenylalanine or tryptophan. A D gene is named only where the DNA matches it firmly. Clone size is stated in some rows and not others, as once, few, many or a class when expanded.

v_call	clone_size	d_call	j_call	cdr3_aa	cdr3_nt
TRBV12-3/TRBV12-4	many	.	TRBJ2-4	CASSPGATVDIQYF	TGTGCCAGCAGTCCAGGGGCGACAGTGGACATTCAGTACTTC
TRBV7-8	.	.	TRBJ2-4	CAKNIQYF	TGTGCCAAAAACATTCAGTACTTC
TRBV24-1	few	TRBD2	TRBJ2-1	CATSDPSGTEYNEQFF	TGTGCCACCAGTGATCCTAGCGGGACGGAGTACAATGAGCAGTTCTTC
TRBV7-8	.	.	TRBJ2-1	CASSSPGWRRKTSYNEQFF	TGTGCCAGCAGCTCCCCGGGGTGGAGGCGGAAGACCTCCTACAATGAGCAGTTCTTC
TRBV29-1	few	.	TRBJ1-1	CSVEGRLLAGTEAFF	TGCAGCGTTGAGGGGCGGTTACTGGCCGGGACTGAAGCTTTCTTT
TRBV10-2	.	TRBD1	TRBJ1-2	CASSGQGRGGYTF	TGCGCCAGCAGTGGACAGGGGAGAGGTGGCTACACCTTC
TRBV29-1	.	.	TRBJ2-1	CSVEVRGRKVDEQFF	TGCAGCGTTGAAGTTCGGGGGCGCAAAGTCGATGAGCAGTTCTTC
TRBV5-5	many	.	TRBJ1-2	CASTWGIYGGDYGYTF	TGTGCCAGCACCTGGGGTATCTACGGGGGGGACTATGGCTACACCTTC
TRBV2	few	.	TRBJ2-5	CASSVSKTQYF	TGTGCCAGCAGTGTCTCTAAGACCCAGTACTTC
TRBV20-1	.	TRBD2	TRBJ2-5	CSAVPRRREGKETQYF	TGCAGTGCCGTCCCCCGACGGCGGGAGGGCAAAGAGACCCAGTACTTC
TRBV7-8	.	.	TRBJ1-2	CASSPRTVGFGYTF	TGTGCCAGCAGCCCAAGGACAGTTGGCTTTGGCTACACCTTC
TRBV6-6	.	.	TRBJ1-3	CASSYPSTGTIYF	TGTGCCAGCAGTTACCCCTCGACCGGGACCATATATTTT
TRBV12-3/TRBV12-4	.	TRBD1	TRBJ2-1	CASSPRQGTGNEQFF	TGTGCCAGCAGTCCCCGACAGGGGACAGGGAATGAGCAGTTCTTC
TRBV6-1	few	TRBD2	TRBJ2-3	CASRGLAGVDTQYF	TGTGCCAGCAGGGGACTAGCGGGAGTTGATACGCAGTATTTT
TRBV29-1	.	.	TRBJ2-5	CSVFRGAETQYF	TGCAGCGTTTTTCGGGGGGCAGAGACCCAGTACTTC